The source of this T cell receptor (beta chain) is a study of spatial heterogeneity in lung cancer. Study context: Alpha-chain sequences were consistently detected less often than beta-chain sequences. More than 8.5 raw reads, on average, carried each unique TCR and UMI combination.

Time point of the sample: sample taken at primary tumor resection. From tumor, nontumor lung or frozen PBMC, whole RNA was taken unsorted for sequencing. The table lists this clonotype with many counts. Its antigen is not identified. Findings and caveats of the study: Expanded tumor TCRs that were ubiquitous appeared in blood more at resection than follow-up.

Germline values: CDR1 SGHTA, CDR2 FQGNSA. This CDR3 contains 15 residues. Trimming cost V 2 bases and J 4 bases, with 12 bases left between them. The study tagged each TCR cDNA molecule with a unique molecular identifier. From the 5' RACE reads, TCRdb called clonotypes with MiXCR, one entry per CDR3 protein. Of over 45,000 distinct CDR3 sequences listed, roughly 5.7% are singletons. V and J are TRBV7-2 and TRBJ1-3; D is undetermined. This TCR came from a male donor with early-stage non-small cell lung cancer. This material consisted of PBMCs, taken at surgery. CDR3 protein: CASSLLTAGGNTIYF. The CDR3, as DNA: TGTGCCAGCAGCTTACTCACGGCTGGGGGAAACACCATATATTTT.